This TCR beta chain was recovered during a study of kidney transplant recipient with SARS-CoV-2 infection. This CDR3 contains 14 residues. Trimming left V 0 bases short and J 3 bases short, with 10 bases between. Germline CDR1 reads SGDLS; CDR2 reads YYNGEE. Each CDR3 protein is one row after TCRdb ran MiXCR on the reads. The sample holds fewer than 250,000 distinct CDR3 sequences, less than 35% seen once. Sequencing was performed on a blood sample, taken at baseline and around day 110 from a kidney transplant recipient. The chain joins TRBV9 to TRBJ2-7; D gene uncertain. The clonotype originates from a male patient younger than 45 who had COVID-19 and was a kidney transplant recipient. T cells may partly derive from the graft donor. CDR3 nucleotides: TGTGCCAGCAGCGTAGGGAGTTTCAACTACGAGCAGTACTTC. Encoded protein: CASSVGSFNYEQYF.